These 4 T cell receptor beta chains came from one sample sequenced in a study of shared clonotypes between healthy human individuals. Only in-frame clones appear in the TCRdb table, and some are missing; sequencing was by immunoSEQ multiplex PCR. In the table there are about 710,000 clones, less than 80% of which are singletons. Material: memory CD4+ T cells sorted from blood. Regarding subset: CD45RA-negative fraction. The receptor source for this set is a young woman in good health.

This sequence joins TRBV28 and TRBJ1-2; D might be TRBD1 (5 bases). Between the trimmed V and J ends, which lost 6 bases and 0 bases, there was a span of 5 bases. Germline loops: CDR1 MDHEN, CDR2 SYDVKM. This CDR3 region has 12 residues. The CDR3 nucleotides are TGTGCCAGCAGGACAGCTAACTATGGCTACACCTTC. Its translation: CASRTANYGYTF.

The chain couples TRBV7-9 to TRBJ2-3; D is possibly TRBD2 (5 bases). The V end was cut by 1 base, the J end by 4 bases, with 15 bases between. The CDR3 spans 16 residues. Germline CDR1 is SEHNR and CDR2 is FQNEAQ (reference sequence). The CDR3 loop is CASSLGFGMVADTQYF. The CDR3, as DNA: TGTGCCAGCAGCTTAGGTTTCGGGATGGTTGCAGATACGCAGTATTTT. Full variable domain (outside the CDR3, taken from reference TRBV7-9 and TRBJ2-3): DTGVSQNPRHKITKRGQNVTFRCDPISEHNRLYWYRQTLGQGPEFLTYFQNEAQLEKSRLLSDRFSAERPKGSFSTLEIQRTEQGDSAMYLCASSLGFGMVADTQYFGPGTRLTVL.

This clone has a single count. J is TRBJ2-7 and V is TRBV27; the D gene is possibly TRBD2 (5 bases). The V and J ends lost 2 bases and 4 bases respectively, with 15 bases between them. The CDR3 totals 15 residues. CDR1 and CDR2 (germline): MNHEY, SMNVEV (reference sequence). For the CDR3, the DNA is TGTGCCAGCAGTTTAAGCTTTGGGAGAGAATACGAGCAGTACTTC. Its translation: CASSLSFGREYEQYF.

V gene TRBV9 combines with J gene TRBJ1-2; D may be TRBD1 (5 bases). This CDR3 is 15 amino acids long. CDR1 is SGDLS and CDR2 is YYNGEE in the germline V gene. V lost 4 bases to trimming and J lost 1 base, with 14 bases between them. In DNA form, the CDR3 reads TGTGCCAGCAGCTCCCCGGGACGGAGTAACTATGGCTACACCTTC. Protein: CASSSPGRSNYGYTF.